This T cell receptor (beta chain) appears in the sequencing data of a study of CD8 T cells in ankylosing spondylitis. Making use of molecular barcodes, quantitative 5'-RACE generated TCR beta libraries. TCRdb re-analysed the 5' RACE reads in MiXCR, keeping a single row per CDR3 protein. The table records about 540,000 distinct CDR3 sequences, about 12% of them present only once. This CDR3 comprises 14 residues. Germline V gives CDR1 MGHDK, CDR2 SYGVNS. V was pared by 3 bases and J by 1 base, with 9 bases between. This clonotype was picked up a small number of times. No antigen is known for it. Whole-study findings and limits: There was a TCR beta motif, made of several highly homologous variants, that appeared characteristic of ankylosing spondylitis blood. Within matched ankylosing spondylitis synovial fluid, disease-linked clones were reportedly significantly enriched. CD8+ cells made up the disease-linked clones, which were relatively rare in peripheral blood.

The J gene is TRBJ1-1, the V gene TRBV25-1, with a possible D match to TRBD1 (5 bases). The sequenced material came from blood, either unsorted or a sorted T cell fraction (not recorded which). The receptor was isolated from a male donor with ankylosing spondylitis. The CDR3 sequence is CASSDEDKNTEAFF. The CDR3 region has the DNA TGTGCCAGCAGTGATGAGGACAAGAACACTGAAGCTTTCTTT.